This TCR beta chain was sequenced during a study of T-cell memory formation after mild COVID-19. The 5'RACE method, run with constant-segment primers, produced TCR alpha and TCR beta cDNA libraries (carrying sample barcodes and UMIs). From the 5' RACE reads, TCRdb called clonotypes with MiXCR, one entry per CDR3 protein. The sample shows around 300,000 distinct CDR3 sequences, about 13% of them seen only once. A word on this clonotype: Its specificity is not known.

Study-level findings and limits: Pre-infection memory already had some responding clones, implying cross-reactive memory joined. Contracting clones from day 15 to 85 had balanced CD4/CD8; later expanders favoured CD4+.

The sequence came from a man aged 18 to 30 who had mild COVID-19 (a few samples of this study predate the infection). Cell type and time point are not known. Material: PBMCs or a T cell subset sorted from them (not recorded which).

CDR3 loop: CASSQDPVAVQETQYF. DNA for the CDR3: TGCGCCAGCAGCCAAGATCCGGTGGCGGTACAAGAGACCCAGTACTTC. The chain has TRBV4-1 and TRBJ2-5; unclear D gene. The CDR3 is made up of 16 amino acids. Germline CDR1 reads MGHRA; CDR2 reads YSYEKL. The ends were cut back, 0 bases at V and 2 bases at J, with 13 bases in the middle.